This paragraph reports one T cell receptor (beta chain). Its specificity is not known. The TCR beta cDNA libraries carried unique molecular identifiers. When 1 to 10 million T cells were used, they gave 500,000 or so cDNA molecules. TCRdb fed the PCR reads into MiXCR, producing one record per CDR3 protein. The sample has approximately 730,000 distinct CDR3 sequences; about 32% are singletons. The record originates from a study of post-analysis software for immune sequencing data. The CDR3 runs 13 residues. J lost 0 bases, V lost 5 bases, and 1 base had no gene match. In germline, CDR1 is SGHRS, CDR2 YFSETQ. General study points: Roughly five TRBV segments appeared more often in patients than in controls, and TRBV5-6, TRBV5-1 and TRBV20-1 were among these. Clustering by F measure revealed strong co-clustering among samples prepared together in one batch.

The TCR comes from a girl aged 10 to 17 with multiple sclerosis. Sequences were obtained from blood. The chain joins TRBV5-1 to TRBJ2-7, with 8 bases lining up with TRBD2. CDR3 coding DNA: TGCGCCAGCAGACTAGCGGACTCCTACGAGCAGTACTTC. This codes for CASRLADSYEQYF.